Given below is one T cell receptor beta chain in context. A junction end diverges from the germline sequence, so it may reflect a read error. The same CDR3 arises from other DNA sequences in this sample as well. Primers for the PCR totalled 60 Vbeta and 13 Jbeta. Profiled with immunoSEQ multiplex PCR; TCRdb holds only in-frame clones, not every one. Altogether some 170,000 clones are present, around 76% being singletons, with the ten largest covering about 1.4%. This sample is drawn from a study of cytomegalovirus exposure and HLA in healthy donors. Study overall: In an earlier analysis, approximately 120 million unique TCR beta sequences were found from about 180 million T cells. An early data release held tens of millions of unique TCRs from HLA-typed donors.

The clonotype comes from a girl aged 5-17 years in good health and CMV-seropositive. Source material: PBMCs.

DNA of the CDR3: TGCAGCGTTCCTAGCGAAGACAGGGCGGTCATCTACTTT. Its translation: CSVPSEDRAVIYF. The chain is built from TRBV29-1 and TRBJ2-7, with D possibly TRBD1 on 7 matching bases. The CDR3 has 13 residues. Germline V gives CDR1 SQVTM, CDR2 ANQGSEA.